This is a list of T cell receptor beta chains from one sample in a study of blood T cell repertoires in COVID-19. Produced via immunoSEQ multiplex PCR; TCRdb's table is partial and in-frame only. The sample carries about 260,000 clones, roughly 88% recorded once. Sequencing was carried out using PBMCs or T cells enriched from blood (not recorded which). The receptors stem from a woman aged 40 to 50 with acute COVID-19. Both conserved end residues are part of each CDR3. Each record gives: J gene, clone size, V gene, D gene, CDR3 length, CDR3 protein, CDR3 DNA. The D gene is left open where the match is weak. Size tells how often a clone was seen (once, few, many) or the class of an expanded clone, and some rows leave it out.

J: TRBJ1-1
size: .
V: TRBV12-3/TRBV12-4
D: .
length: 12
CDR3: CASSLQNTEAFF
DNA: TGTGCCAGCAGTTTACAGAACACTGAAGCTTTCTTT

J: TRBJ1-2
size: .
V: TRBV28
D: TRBD1
length: 15
CDR3: CASSFTLTGVYGYTF
DNA: TGTGCCAGCAGTTTCACCTTGACAGGGGTATATGGCTACACCTTC

J: TRBJ1-6
size: once
V: TRBV27
D: TRBD1
length: 14
CDR3: CASSLQGRDSPLHF
DNA: TGTGCCAGCAGCCTACAGGGGAGAGATTCACCCCTCCACTTT

J: TRBJ1-5
size: once
V: TRBV2
D: TRBD1
length: 16
CDR3: CASSRDTTGWSSPQHF
DNA: TGTGCCAGCAGCAGGGACACGACAGGGTGGTCGTCGCCCCAGCATTTT

J: TRBJ1-6
size: .
V: TRBV19
D: .
length: 15
CDR3: CASSTIDRYNSPLHF
DNA: TGTGCCAGTAGTACTATCGACAGATATAATTCACCCCTCCACTTT

J: TRBJ2-5
size: .
V: TRBV5-1
D: TRBD2
length: 16
CDR3: CASSSTGLAGAETQYF
DNA: TGCGCCAGCAGTTCCACAGGACTAGCGGGAGCAGAGACCCAGTACTTC

J: TRBJ1-5
size: .
V: TRBV4-2
D: .
length: 16
CDR3: CASSQDEGEESQPQHF
DNA: TGTGCCAGCAGCCAAGACGAAGGGGAGGAATCTCAGCCCCAGCATTTT

J: TRBJ1-4
size: .
V: TRBV10-3
D: TRBD1
length: 15
CDR3: CAISQGGAANEKLFF
DNA: TGTGCCATCAGCCAGGGGGGAGCTGCTAATGAAAAACTGTTTTTT

J: TRBJ1-4
size: .
V: TRBV3-1/TRBV3-2
D: TRBD1
length: 14
CDR3: CASSFRQGNEKLFF
DNA: TGTGCCAGCAGCTTCCGACAGGGGAACGAAAAACTGTTTTTT

J: TRBJ2-7
size: .
V: TRBV7-2
D: .
length: 13
CDR3: CASSLIGGDEQYF
DNA: TGTGCCAGCAGCCTAATAGGCGGTGACGAGCAGTACTTC

J: TRBJ2-1
size: once
V: TRBV27
D: TRBD2
length: 15
CDR3: CASSPVGGLAGEQFF
DNA: TGTGCCAGCAGTCCCGTAGGCGGACTAGCGGGCGAGCAGTTCTTC

J: TRBJ1-1
size: .
V: TRBV28
D: .
length: 12
CDR3: CASSLDLDEAFF
DNA: TGTGCCAGCAGCCTAGACTTGGATGAAGCTTTCTTT

J: TRBJ1-6
size: .
V: TRBV7-2
D: TRBD1
length: 12
CDR3: CASGTGNSPLHF
DNA: TGTGCCAGTGGGACAGGAAATTCACCCCTCCACTTT

J: TRBJ1-3
size: .
V: TRBV11-2
D: .
length: 13
CDR3: CASRRVTGNTIYF
DNA: TGTGCCAGCCGCCGGGTTACTGGAAACACCATATATTTT

J: TRBJ2-2
size: .
V: TRBV6-2/TRBV6-3
D: TRBD2
length: 15
CDR3: CASSRLAVNTGELFF
DNA: TGTGCCAGCAGTAGGCTAGCGGTGAACACCGGGGAGCTGTTTTTT

J: TRBJ2-3
size: .
V: TRBV24-1
D: .
length: 15
CDR3: CATSDLGQHTDTQYF
DNA: TGTGCCACCAGTGATCTCGGACAACACACAGATACGCAGTATTTT

J: TRBJ2-1
size: once
V: TRBV10-2
D: TRBD2
length: 14
CDR3: CASRPGLANNEQFF
DNA: TGCGCCAGCCGACCGGGACTAGCGAACAATGAGCAGTTCTTC

J: TRBJ2-1
size: .
V: TRBV28
D: TRBD2
length: 14
CDR3: CASSLGGRALEQFF
DNA: TGTGCCAGCAGTTTAGGCGGGAGGGCCCTTGAGCAGTTCTTC